Below are 20 T cell receptor beta chains sequenced from a single sample in a study of blood T cell repertoires in COVID-19. TCRdb's table, derived via immunoSEQ multiplex PCR, lists solely in-frame clones and lacks some. This sample carries about 140,000 clones, approximately 84% of them seen once, and the ten largest clones take 1.5% to 2%. Sequenced sample: PBMCs or T cells enriched from blood (not recorded which). The receptors were sampled from a woman between 18 and 30 years old who had been exposed to COVID-19.

The V and J genes are TRBV27 and TRBJ1-1; 9 positions match TRBD1. The CDR3 totals 14 residues. V lost 3 bases to trimming and J lost 10 bases; unmatched junction nucleotides: 9. From germline, CDR1 is MNHEY and CDR2 SMNVEV (reference sequence). CDR3 coding DNA: TGTGCCAGCAGTTTTTCACAGGGGGCTCGGTTAGCTTTCTTT. It yields the protein CASSFSQGARLAFF.

This clone has just a few counts. The chain combines TRBV29-1 with TRBJ1-1; D gene ambiguous. With 4 bases removed from V and 2 bases from J, the gap between germline ends came to 11 bases. This CDR3 region has 13 residues. CDR1 is SQVTM, CDR2 ANQGSEA, per germline. The CDR3 loop is CSVVITFNTEAFF. Here the CDR3 DNA reads TGCAGCGTTGTAATCACTTTCAACACTGAAGCTTTCTTT.

V gene TRBV4-1 combines with J gene TRBJ2-7, with no clear D. Per germline, CDR1 MGHRA and CDR2 YSYEKL. This CDR3 has 14 residues. Trimming removed 0 bases at V and 2 bases at J, with 8 bases between. As DNA, the CDR3 is TGCGCCAGCAGCCAAGAAGTACTTGCCTACGAGCAGTACTTC. This gives the protein CASSQEVLAYEQYF.

This chain joins TRBV3-1 (or the pseudogene TRBV3-2) and TRBJ2-7; 8 bases are a match to TRBD2. Trimming cost V 1 base and J 2 bases; bases outside gene matches: 7. The CDR3 spans 16 residues. Germline V gives CDR1 LGHDT, CDR2 YNNKEL (reference sequence). The CDR3 region has the DNA TGTGCCAGCAGCCAAGTGGCGAGAGCGGGAGCCTACGAGCAGTACTTC. This sequence encodes CASSQVARAGAYEQYF.

The V and J genes are TRBV19 and TRBJ1-2, with a weak D call TRBD1 (6 bases). CDR1 is LNHDA and CDR2 is SQIVND in the germline V gene (reference sequence). V lost 7 bases to trimming and J lost 2 bases, with 11 bases between them. The CDR3 contains 13 residues. CDR3 protein: CASKKQGNYGYTF. The CDR3 DNA is TGTGCCAGTAAGAAACAGGGCAACTATGGCTACACCTTC.

The rearrangement uses TRBV4-1 and TRBJ2-1; 8 nucleotides align to TRBD2. The CDR3 is 19 amino acids. The junction had 10 bases not matched to a gene; V was cut back by 0 bases and J by 0 bases. The germline gives CDR1 MGHRA, CDR2 YSYEKL. The CDR3 DNA reads TGCGCCAGCAGCCAAGATTACGGGAGGGTCCCGCTCTCCTACAATGAGCAGTTCTTC. Protein sequence: CASSQDYGRVPLSYNEQFF.

The CDR3 loop is CATLPSGTYEQYF. The CDR3 DNA follows: TGTGCCACTCTTCCTAGCGGGACCTACGAGCAGTACTTC. V gene TRBV9 combines with J gene TRBJ2-7; 9 nucleotides match TRBD2. The CDR3 is 13 amino acids. The V gene end was trimmed by 9 bases and the J gene end by 2 bases; junction bases not matched to a gene: 6. CDR1 and CDR2 from the germline V gene are SGDLS and YYNGEE.

The V gene is TRBV6-5, the J gene TRBJ1-1; TRBD1 is a possible D gene (6 bases). Germline V CDR1 and CDR2: MNHEY, SVGAGI. The CDR3 contains 14 residues. The ends were cut back, 5 bases at V and 5 bases at J, with 15 bases in the middle. In DNA, the CDR3 is TGTGCCAGCAGTCCCCTAGGGGGTGAGACTGAAGCTTTCTTT. Translating gives CASSPLGGETEAFF.

The J gene is TRBJ2-5, the V gene TRBV6-6; 8 positions agree with TRBD1. Germline CDR1 MNHNY, CDR2 SVGAGI (reference sequence). J gave up 5 bases and V 5 bases, and 4 bases lay outside the gene matches. This CDR3 is 13 amino acids long. CDR3 amino acids: CASSLTGGETQYF. For the CDR3, the DNA is TGTGCCAGCAGTCTCACAGGGGGGGAGACCCAGTACTTC.

This chain joins TRBV6-7 and TRBJ1-1; D is unresolved. TRBV6-7 has ORF status, its function being uncertain. V lost 9 bases and J 4 bases, leaving 6 bases between the germline ends. The CDR3 length is 10 residues. The CDR3 reads CASPGTEAFF. In DNA form, the CDR3 reads TGTGCCAGTCCGGGCACTGAAGCTTTCTTT.

V gene TRBV7-2 combines with J gene TRBJ1-6; D is uncertain. The V end was cut by 3 bases, the J end by 10 bases, with 13 bases between. Germline V CDR1 and CDR2: SGHTA, FQGNSA. The length of the CDR3 is 14 residues. The DNA of the CDR3 is TGTGCCAGCAGCTTTTCCGGGGTAAAGTCACCCCTCCACTTT. Amino acids: CASSFSGVKSPLHF.

This clone was observed once. The rearrangement links TRBV28 to TRBJ1-4; tentatively, D is TRBD1 (6 bases). This CDR3 is built from 16 residues. V lost 3 bases and J lost 6, with 17 bases in between. The V gene's germline CDR1 is MDHEN and CDR2 SYDVKM. CDR3 DNA sequence: TGTGCCAGCAGTTTCTGGGACATTCGGGAAGATGAAAAACTGTTTTTT. Protein product: CASSFWDIREDEKLFF.

This chain connects TRBV28 to TRBJ2-2, with TRBD2 matching 8 bases. With V trimmed by 6 bases and J by 3 bases, 9 bases remained unmatched. The germline gives CDR1 MDHEN, CDR2 SYDVKM. The CDR3 is 16 amino acids. CDR3 region: CASSPFDSGDTGELFF. The CDR3 DNA reads TGTGCCAGCAGCCCATTCGATAGCGGGGACACCGGGGAGCTGTTTTTT.

The DNA of the CDR3 is TGTGCCTGGAGTGTCCGTGGAAACACCATATATTTT. Protein sequence: CAWSVRGNTIYF. The rearrangement links TRBV30 to TRBJ1-3; D not certain. Germline V lookup: CDR1 GTSNPN, CDR2 SVGIG (reference sequence). CDR3 length: 12 amino acids. Deletions cut 0 bases from V and 3 bases from J, with 3 bases between.

This chain links TRBV9 with TRBJ2-3; 15 positions agree with TRBD2. The CDR3 is made up of 17 amino acids. V shed 3 bases and J 9 bases; nucleotides not matched to a gene: 11. CDR1 is SGDLS and CDR2 is YYNGEE in the germline V gene. CDR3 protein: CASSAQGLAGGKGTQYF. The CDR3 DNA sequence: TGTGCCAGCAGCGCCCAAGGACTAGCGGGAGGGAAGGGCACGCAGTATTTT. Full variable domain (outside the CDR3, taken from reference TRBV9 and TRBJ2-3): DSGVTQTPKHLITATGQRVTLRCSPRSGDLSVYWYQQSLDQGLQFLIQYYNGEERAKGNILERFSAQQFPDLHSELNLSSLELGDSALYFCASSAQGLAGGKGTQYFGPGTRLTVL.

V gene TRBV27 combines with J gene TRBJ1-2; the D gene is possibly TRBD1 (5 bases). Germline assignment: CDR1 MNHEY and CDR2 SMNVEV (reference sequence). V dropped 0 bases and J dropped 8 bases, with 22 bases sitting between them. CDR3 length: 17 residues. The CDR3 bases are TGTGCCAGCAGTTTATCGATAGGGGCCGCGGTTCGGTGGGGCTACACCTTC. Its translation is CASSLSIGAAVRWGYTF.

J is TRBJ1-2 and V is TRBV28; D is perhaps TRBD1 (5 bases). CDR1 MDHEN and CDR2 SYDVKM come from the germline V gene. Trimming removed 7 bases at V and 8 bases at J, with 23 bases between. This CDR3 contains 15 residues. DNA for the CDR3: TGTGCCAGCAACACCCCCGCGGGGGGATGGGGGGGCTACACCTTC. Amino acid sequence: CASNTPAGGWGGYTF.

V gene TRBV18 combines with J gene TRBJ2-7; D remains unclear. The CDR3 totals 14 residues. Trimming left V 6 bases short and J 2 bases short, with 14 bases between. Per germline, CDR1 KGHSH and CDR2 LQKENI. CDR3 residues: CASSETPGPYEQYF. Written as DNA, the CDR3 is TGTGCCAGCTCTGAGACGCCAGGCCCCTACGAGCAGTACTTC.

This clone has more than one count but fewer than ten. V usage is TRBV3-1 (or the pseudogene TRBV3-2) and J usage is TRBJ1-2; D call uncertain. The germline V gene encodes CDR1 LGHDT and CDR2 YNNKEL (reference sequence). This CDR3 spans 13 amino acids. V dropped 2 bases and J dropped 2 bases, with 6 bases sitting between them. The CDR3 nucleotides read TGTGCCAGCAGCCAATACGGGAACTATGGCTACACCTTC. Its translation is CASSQYGNYGYTF.

V is TRBV30 and J is TRBJ2-1; 12 positions match TRBD2. CDR1 and CDR2 from the germline V gene are GTSNPN and SVGIG (reference sequence). CDR3 length: 15 amino acids. The trim removed 5 bases at V and 6 bases at J, leaving 8 bases unmatched. CDR3 DNA sequence: TGTGCCTGGTGCCTAGCGGGAGGGCTCGGCAATGAGCAGTTCTTC. Translating it yields CAWCLAGGLGNEQFF.